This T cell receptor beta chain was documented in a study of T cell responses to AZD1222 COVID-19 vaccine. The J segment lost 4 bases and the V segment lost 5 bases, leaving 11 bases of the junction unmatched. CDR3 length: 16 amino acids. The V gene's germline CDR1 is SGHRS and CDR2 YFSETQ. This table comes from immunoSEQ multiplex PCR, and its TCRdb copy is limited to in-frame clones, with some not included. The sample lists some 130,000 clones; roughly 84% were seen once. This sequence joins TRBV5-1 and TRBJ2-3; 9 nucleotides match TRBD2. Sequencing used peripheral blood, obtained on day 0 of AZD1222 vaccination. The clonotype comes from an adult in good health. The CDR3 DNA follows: TGCGCCAGCAGACCCTCTGGCGGGGGGGCGGCAGATACGCAGTATTTT. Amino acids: CASRPSGGGAADTQYF. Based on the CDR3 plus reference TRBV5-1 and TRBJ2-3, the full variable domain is KAGVTQTPRYLIKTRGQQVTLSCSPISGHRSVSWYQQTPGQGLQFLFEYFSETQRNKGNFPGRFSGRQFSNSRSEMNVSTLELGDSALYLCASRPSGGGAADTQYFGPGTRLTVL.